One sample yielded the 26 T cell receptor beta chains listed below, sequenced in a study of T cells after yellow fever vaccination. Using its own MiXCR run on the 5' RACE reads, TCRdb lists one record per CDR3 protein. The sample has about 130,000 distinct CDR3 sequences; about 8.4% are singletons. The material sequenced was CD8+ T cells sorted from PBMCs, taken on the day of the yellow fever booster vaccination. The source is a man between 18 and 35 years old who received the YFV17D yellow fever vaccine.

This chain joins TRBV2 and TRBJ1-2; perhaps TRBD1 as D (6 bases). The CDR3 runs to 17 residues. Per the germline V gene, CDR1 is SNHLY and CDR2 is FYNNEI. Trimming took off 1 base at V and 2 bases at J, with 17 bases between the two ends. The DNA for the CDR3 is TGTGCCAGCAGTGAAGGTCCGGGGGGGGCCTACAACTATGGCTACACCTTC. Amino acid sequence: CASSEGPGGAYNYGYTF.

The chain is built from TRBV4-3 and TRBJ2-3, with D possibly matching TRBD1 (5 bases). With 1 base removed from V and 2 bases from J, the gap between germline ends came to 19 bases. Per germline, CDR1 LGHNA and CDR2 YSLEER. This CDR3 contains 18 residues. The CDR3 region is CASSQGWGRRGFTDTQYF. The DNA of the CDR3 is TGCGCCAGCAGCCAAGGATGGGGAAGAAGGGGATTCACAGATACGCAGTATTTT.

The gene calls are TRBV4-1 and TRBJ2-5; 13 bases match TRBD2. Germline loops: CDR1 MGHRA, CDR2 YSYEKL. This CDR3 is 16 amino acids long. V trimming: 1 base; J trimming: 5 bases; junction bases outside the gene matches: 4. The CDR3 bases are TGCGCCAGCAGCCAAGTAACTAGCGGGGGGGAGGAGACCCAGTACTTC. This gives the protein CASSQVTSGGEETQYF.

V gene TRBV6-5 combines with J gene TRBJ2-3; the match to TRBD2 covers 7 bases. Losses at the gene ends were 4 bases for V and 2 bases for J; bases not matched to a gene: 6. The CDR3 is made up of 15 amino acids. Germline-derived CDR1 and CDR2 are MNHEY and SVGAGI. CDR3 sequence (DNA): TGTGCCAGCAGTTTTTTGGGAGGGGACACAGATACGCAGTATTTT. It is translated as CASSFLGGDTDTQYF.

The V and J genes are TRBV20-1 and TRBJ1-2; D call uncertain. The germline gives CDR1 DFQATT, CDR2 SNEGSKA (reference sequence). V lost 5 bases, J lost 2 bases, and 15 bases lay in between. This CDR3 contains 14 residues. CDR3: CSALRTHPNYGYTF. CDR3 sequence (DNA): TGCAGTGCTCTCAGGACCCACCCCAACTATGGCTACACCTTC.

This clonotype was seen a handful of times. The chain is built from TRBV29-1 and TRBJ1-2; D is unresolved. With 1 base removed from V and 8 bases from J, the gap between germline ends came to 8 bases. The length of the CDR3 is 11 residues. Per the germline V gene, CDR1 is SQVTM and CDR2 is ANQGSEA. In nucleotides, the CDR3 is TGCAGCGTTGAAGGGACTGCCGGCTACACCTTC. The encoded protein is CSVEGTAGYTF.

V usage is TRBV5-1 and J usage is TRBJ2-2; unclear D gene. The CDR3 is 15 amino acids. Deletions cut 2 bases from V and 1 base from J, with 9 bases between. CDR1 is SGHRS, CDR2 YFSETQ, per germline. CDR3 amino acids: CASSFYSGNTGELFF. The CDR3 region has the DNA TGCGCCAGCAGCTTTTATAGTGGGAACACCGGGGAGCTGTTTTTT.

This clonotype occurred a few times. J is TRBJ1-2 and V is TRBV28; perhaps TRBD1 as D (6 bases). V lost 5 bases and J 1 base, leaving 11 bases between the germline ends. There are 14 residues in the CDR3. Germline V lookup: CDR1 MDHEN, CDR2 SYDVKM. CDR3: CASSPGGHNYGYTF. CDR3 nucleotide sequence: TGTGCCAGCAGTCCCGGGGGACATAACTATGGCTACACCTTC.

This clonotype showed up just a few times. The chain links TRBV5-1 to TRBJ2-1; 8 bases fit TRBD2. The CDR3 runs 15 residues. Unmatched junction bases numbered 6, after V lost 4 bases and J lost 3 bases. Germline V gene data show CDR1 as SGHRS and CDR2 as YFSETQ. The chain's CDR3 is CASSTGGAGYNEQFF. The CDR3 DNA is TGCGCCAGCAGCACCGGGGGGGCCGGCTACAATGAGCAGTTCTTC.

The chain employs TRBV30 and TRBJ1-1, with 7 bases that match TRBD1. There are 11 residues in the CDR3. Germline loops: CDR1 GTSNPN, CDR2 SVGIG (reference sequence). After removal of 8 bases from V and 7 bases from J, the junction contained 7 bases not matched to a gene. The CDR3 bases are TGTGCCGACCGGACAGGTGGTGAAGCTTTCTTT. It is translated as CADRTGGEAFF.

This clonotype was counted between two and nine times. The DNA of the CDR3 is TGCAGCGTTGAAGTACGACAGGTCCAAGAGACCCAGTACTTC. Its translation is CSVEVRQVQETQYF. The rearrangement links TRBV29-1 to TRBJ2-5, with D maybe TRBD1 (6 bases). CDR1 SQVTM and CDR2 ANQGSEA come from the germline V gene. V was trimmed by 1 base and J by 1 base, leaving 10 bases between them. CDR3 length: 14 amino acids. Complete variable domain (other parts from reference TRBV29-1 and TRBJ2-5): SAVISQKPSRDICQRGTSLTIQCQVDSQVTMMFWYRQQPGQSLTLIATANQGSEATYESGFVIDKFPISRPNLTFSTLTVSNMSPEDSSIYLCSVEVRQVQETQYFGPGTRLLVL.

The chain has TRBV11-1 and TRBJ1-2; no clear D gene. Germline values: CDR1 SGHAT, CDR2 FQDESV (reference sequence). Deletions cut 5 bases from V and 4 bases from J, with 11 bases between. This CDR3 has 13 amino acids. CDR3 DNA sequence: TGTGCCAGCAGCCACGGCCCTAGCTATGGCTACACCTTC. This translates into CASSHGPSYGYTF.

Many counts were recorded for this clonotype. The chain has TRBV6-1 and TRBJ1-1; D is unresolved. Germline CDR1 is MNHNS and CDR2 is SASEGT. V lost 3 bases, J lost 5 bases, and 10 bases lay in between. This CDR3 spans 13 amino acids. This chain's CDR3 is CASSDRALTEAFF. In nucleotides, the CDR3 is TGTGCCAGCAGTGATAGGGCTCTGACTGAAGCTTTCTTT.

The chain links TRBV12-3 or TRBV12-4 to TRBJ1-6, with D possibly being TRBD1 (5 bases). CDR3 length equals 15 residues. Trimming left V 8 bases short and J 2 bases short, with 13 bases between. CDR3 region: CASGLGAPYNSPLHF. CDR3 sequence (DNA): TGTGCCAGCGGCTTAGGGGCCCCCTATAATTCACCCCTCCACTTT.

The CDR3 protein is CASSVASRGGPTDTQYF. CDR3 DNA: TGTGCCAGCAGCGTAGCTTCCCGGGGGGGCCCCACAGATACGCAGTATTTT. V and J are TRBV9 and TRBJ2-3; TRBD2 matches 8 bases. The germline V gene encodes CDR1 SGDLS and CDR2 YYNGEE. This CDR3 is 17 amino acids long. Trimming removed 0 bases from V and 2 bases from J; junction bases left unmatched: 8.

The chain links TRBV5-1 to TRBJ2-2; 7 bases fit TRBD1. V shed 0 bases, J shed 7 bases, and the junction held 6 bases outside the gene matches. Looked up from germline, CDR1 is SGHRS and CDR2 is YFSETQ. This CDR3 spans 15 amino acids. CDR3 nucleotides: TGCGCCAGCAGCTTGGCTGGGACAGAGGTCGGGGAGCTGTTTTTT. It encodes CASSLAGTEVGELFF.

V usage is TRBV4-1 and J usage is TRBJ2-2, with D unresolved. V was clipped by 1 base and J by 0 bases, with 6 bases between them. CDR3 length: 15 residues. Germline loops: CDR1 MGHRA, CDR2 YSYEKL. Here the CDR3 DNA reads TGCGCCAGCAGCCAAGGCCATACGAACACCGGGGAGCTGTTTTTT. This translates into CASSQGHTNTGELFF.

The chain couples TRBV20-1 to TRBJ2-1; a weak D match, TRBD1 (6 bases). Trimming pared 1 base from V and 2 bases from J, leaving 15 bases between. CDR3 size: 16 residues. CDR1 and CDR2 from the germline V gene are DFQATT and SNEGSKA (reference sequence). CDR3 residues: CSARVPIQGTYNEQFF. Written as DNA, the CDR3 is TGCAGTGCTAGAGTTCCTATACAGGGTACCTACAATGAGCAGTTCTTC.

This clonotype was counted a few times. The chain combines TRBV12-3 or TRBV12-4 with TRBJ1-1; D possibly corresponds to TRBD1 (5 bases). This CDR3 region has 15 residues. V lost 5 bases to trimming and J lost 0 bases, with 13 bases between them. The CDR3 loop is CASSTRGGLNTEAFF. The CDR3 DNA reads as TGTGCCAGCAGTACCCGCGGGGGGTTGAACACTGAAGCTTTCTTT.

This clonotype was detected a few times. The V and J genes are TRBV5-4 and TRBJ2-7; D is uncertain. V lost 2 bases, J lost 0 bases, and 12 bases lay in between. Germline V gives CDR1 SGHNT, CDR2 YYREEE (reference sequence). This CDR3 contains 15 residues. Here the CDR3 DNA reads TGTGCCAGCAGCTTAATGGCCAGCAGCTCCTACGAGCAGTACTTC. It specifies CASSLMASSSYEQYF.

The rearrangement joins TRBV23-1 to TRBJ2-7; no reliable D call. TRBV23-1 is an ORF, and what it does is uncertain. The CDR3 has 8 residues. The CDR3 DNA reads TGCGCCAGCAGAACAGCCTCCGTC. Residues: CASRTASV.

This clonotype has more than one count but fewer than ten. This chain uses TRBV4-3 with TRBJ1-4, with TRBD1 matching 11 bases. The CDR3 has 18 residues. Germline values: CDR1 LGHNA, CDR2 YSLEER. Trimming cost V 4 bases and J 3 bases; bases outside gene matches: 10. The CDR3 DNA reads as TGCGCCAGCAGCCCACAGGGGACAGGGGGAGGATCTAATGAAAAACTGTTTTTT. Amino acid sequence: CASSPQGTGGGSNEKLFF.

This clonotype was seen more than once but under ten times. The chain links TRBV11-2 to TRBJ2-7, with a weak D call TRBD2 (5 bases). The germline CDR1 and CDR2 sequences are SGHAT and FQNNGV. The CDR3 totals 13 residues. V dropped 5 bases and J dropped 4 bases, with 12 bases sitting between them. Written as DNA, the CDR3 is TGTGCCAGCAGCACCGGAGGCGGGTACGAGCAGTACTTC. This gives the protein CASSTGGGYEQYF. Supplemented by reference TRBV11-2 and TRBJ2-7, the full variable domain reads EAGVAQSPRYKIIEKRQSVAFWCNPISGHATLYWYQQILGQGPKLLIQFQNNGVVDDSQLPKDRFSAERLKGVDSTLKIQPAKLEDSAVYLCASSTGGGYEQYFGPGTRLTVT.

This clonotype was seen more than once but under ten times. CDR3 in amino acids: CASSYRSGTSNQPQHF. The CDR3 DNA reads TGTGCCAGCAGTTACCGATCCGGGACAAGCAATCAGCCCCAGCATTTT. V gene TRBV6-2 or TRBV6-3 combines with J gene TRBJ1-5; perhaps TRBD1 as D (6 bases). The CDR3 has 16 residues. The germline V and J ends were trimmed by 2 bases and 1 base, with 12 bases remaining between them. Germline CDR1 is MNHEY and CDR2 is SVGEGT.

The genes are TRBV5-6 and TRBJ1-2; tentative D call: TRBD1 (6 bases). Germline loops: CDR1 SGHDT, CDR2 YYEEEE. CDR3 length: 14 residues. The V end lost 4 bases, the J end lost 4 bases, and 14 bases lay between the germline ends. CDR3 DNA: TGTGCCAGCAGCAACGAGGGGGTCTTCTATGGCTACACCTTC. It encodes CASSNEGVFYGYTF.

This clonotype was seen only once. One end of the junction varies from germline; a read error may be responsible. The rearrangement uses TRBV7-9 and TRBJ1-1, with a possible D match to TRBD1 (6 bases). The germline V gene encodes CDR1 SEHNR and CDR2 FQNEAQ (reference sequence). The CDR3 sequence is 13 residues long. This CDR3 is CDSSARGDTEAFF. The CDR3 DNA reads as TGTGACAGCAGCGCCAGGGGAGACACTGAAGCTTTCTTT. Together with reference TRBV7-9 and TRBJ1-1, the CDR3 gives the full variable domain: DTGVSQNPRHKITKRGQNVTFRCDPISEHNRLYWYRQTLGQGPEFLTYFQNEAQLEKSRLLSDRFSAERPKGSFSTLEIQRTEQGDSAMYLCDSSARGDTEAFFGQGTRLTVV.